The present entry profiles one TCR beta chain with its context. The entry originates in a study of type 1 and type 2 diabetes patients. Germline V gene sequence: CDR1 MNHEY, CDR2 SVGEGT. The CDR3 consists of 13 residues. V dropped 5 bases and J dropped 9 bases, with 16 bases sitting between them. The PCR template was genomic DNA. Multiplex PCR with 30 forward and 13 reverse primers amplified the TCR beta CDR3. MiXCR, run by TCRdb on the multiplex PCR reads, gives a single entry per CDR3 protein. The data contain more than 250,000 distinct CDR3 sequences, around 50% of them seen just once; the ten biggest clones take up roughly 13%.

This sequence joins TRBV6-2 or TRBV6-3 and TRBJ1-1, with TRBD1 as a possible D gene (5 bases). What was sequenced was peripheral blood mononuclear cells (PBMCs). The clonotype originates from a young man with type 2 diabetes. This CDR3 reads CASSPILDSKAFF. DNA for the CDR3: TGTGCCAGCAGTCCTATACTAGACAGCAAAGCTTTCTTT.